The 21 T cell receptor beta chains below all came from one sample that was sequenced in a study of a mutant IDH1 vaccine in newly diagnosed glioma. Time point: week 5, during vaccination. The investigators gave 300 ug of mutant IDH1 20-mer peptide in each vaccine dose, together with topical imiquimod. Measured with immunoSEQ multiplex PCR; TCRdb has only the in-frame clones, and not every one. Altogether roughly 51,000 clones are present, roughly 80% being singletons, with the ten largest covering about 3.1%. Their antigens remain unidentified. The material sequenced was PBMCs, taken from a glioma patient whose treatment included an IDH1 peptide vaccine. The receptors come from a woman aged 18 to 35 with glioma. Some clones in this sample may be carry-over from other donors' samples.

The chain is built from TRBV19 and TRBJ2-1; D is ambiguous. CDR1 and CDR2 (germline): LNHDA, SQIVND (reference sequence). The CDR3 is made up of 12 amino acids. V lost 3 bases and J 6 bases, leaving 6 bases between the germline ends. The CDR3 protein is CASSMASNEQFF. In DNA form, the CDR3 reads TGTGCCAGTAGTATGGCCAGCAATGAGCAGTTCTTC.

The chain combines TRBV4-1 with TRBJ1-2; D unclear. V gave up 0 bases and J gave up 3 bases, with 14 bases separating them. Germline lookup yields CDR1 MGHRA and CDR2 YSYEKL. The CDR3 runs to 16 residues. This CDR3 reads CASSQDGTAVDYGYTF. The CDR3 DNA follows: TGCGCCAGCAGCCAAGATGGTACTGCAGTCGACTATGGCTACACCTTC.

The rearrangement uses TRBV9 and TRBJ1-2, with 10 bases identical to TRBD1. Germline CDR1 reads SGDLS; CDR2 reads YYNGEE. CDR3 size: 15 residues. The ends lost 4 bases at V and 4 bases at J; junction bases unmatched: 7. CDR3 in DNA: TGTGCCAGCAGCCCCGGGACAGGGGCCATCTATGGCTACACCTTC. The encoded protein is CASSPGTGAIYGYTF. The full variable domain, rest sourced from reference TRBV9 and TRBJ1-2, is DSGVTQTPKHLITATGQRVTLRCSPRSGDLSVYWYQQSLDQGLQFLIQYYNGEERAKGNILERFSAQQFPDLHSELNLSSLELGDSALYFCASSPGTGAIYGYTFGSGTRLTVV.

The gene calls are TRBV7-2 and TRBJ2-3, with 7 bases fitting TRBD2. The ends lost 5 bases at V and 6 bases at J; junction bases unmatched: 14. Per germline, CDR1 SGHTA and CDR2 FQGNSA. The CDR3 is 16 amino acids. The CDR3 DNA follows: TGTGCCAGCAGCCCCGGAGCGGGACGGCGGGCGGATACGCAGTATTTT. It codes for CASSPGAGRRADTQYF.

The chain links TRBV27 to TRBJ1-5; no reliable D call. CDR1 MNHEY and CDR2 SMNVEV come from the germline V gene (reference sequence). CDR3 length: 12 residues. V dropped 4 bases and J dropped 3 bases, with 4 bases sitting between them. The CDR3 bases are TGTGCCAGCAGTTGGAACAATCAGCCCCAGCATTTT. Amino acid sequence: CASSWNNQPQHF.

For the CDR3, the DNA is TGTGCCACCAGCAGGGACAGGGATTCCTACAATGAGCAGTTCTTC. Translation: CATSRDRDSYNEQFF. The V gene is TRBV15, the J gene TRBJ2-1, with 8 bases lining up with TRBD1. Germline lookup yields CDR1 LNHNV and CDR2 YYDKDF (reference sequence). The CDR3 spans 15 residues. V shed 3 bases, J shed 1 base, and the junction held 2 bases outside the gene matches.

CDR3 amino acids: CASKRGLALYEQYF. The CDR3 nucleotides read TGTGCCAGCAAAAGAGGACTAGCGCTCTACGAGCAGTACTTC. The chain joins TRBV6-5 to TRBJ2-7; 9 bases are a match to TRBD2. The CDR3 spans 14 residues. V dropped 7 bases and J dropped 3; count of bases not matched to a gene: 7. Looked up from germline, CDR1 is MNHEY and CDR2 is SVGAGI.

Here the CDR3 reads CASSEGPGVRGDTQYF. The DNA for the CDR3 is TGTGCCAGCAGTGAAGGCCCAGGGGTGCGAGGAGATACGCAGTATTTT. The chain links TRBV6-1 to TRBJ2-3; D perhaps matches TRBD1 (6 bases). CDR1 is MNHNS and CDR2 is SASEGT in the germline V gene. CDR3 length: 16 amino acids. The V and J ends lost 1 base and 5 bases respectively, with 16 bases between them.

J is TRBJ2-7 and V is TRBV10-3; 12 bases line up with TRBD1. CDR3 size: 15 residues. Unmatched junction bases numbered 7, after V lost 5 bases and J lost 5 bases. CDR1 ENHRY and CDR2 SYGVKD come from the germline V gene. CDR3 in DNA: TGTGCCATCAGTCCTCCGGGACAGGGGGCTAACGAGCAGTACTTC. This encodes CAISPPGQGANEQYF.

The V call is TRBV6-5, the J call TRBJ2-6, with D unclear. The V and J ends lost 8 bases and 1 base respectively, with 12 bases between them. CDR3 length equals 15 residues. Germline V gene data show CDR1 as MNHEY and CDR2 as SVGAGI. The CDR3 protein is CASSPKVSGANVLTF. CDR3 nucleotide sequence: TGTGCCAGCTCCCCCAAGGTGTCTGGGGCCAACGTCCTGACTTTC.

The CDR3 sequence is CASSQSFGGARDGYTF. CDR3 DNA: TGTGCCAGCAGCCAATCCTTTGGGGGGGCTCGAGATGGCTACACCTTC. This chain uses TRBV16 with TRBJ1-2, with a possible D match to TRBD1 (6 bases). Germline assignment: CDR1 KGHSY and CDR2 FQNENV. The CDR3 sequence is 16 residues long. Trimming left V 0 bases short and J 6 bases short, with 17 bases between.

The chain combines TRBV6-5 with TRBJ2-3; D is possibly TRBD2 (5 bases). Germline CDR1 MNHEY, CDR2 SVGAGI. V dropped 8 bases and J dropped 2 bases, with 8 bases sitting between them. The CDR3 is 12 residues long. CDR3 protein: CASVDFTDTQYF. The CDR3 nucleotides are TGTGCCAGCGTGGACTTCACAGATACGCAGTATTTT.

The V and J genes are TRBV7-2 and TRBJ1-2; possibly TRBD1 for D (6 bases). This CDR3 spans 17 amino acids. Trimming took 6 bases from V and 8 from J, leaving 28 bases between them. The germline V gene has CDR1 SGHTA and CDR2 FQGNSA. The CDR3 reads CASSSVFRGSVVLGYTF. The DNA for the CDR3 is TGTGCCAGCAGTTCGGTGTTTAGGGGGTCAGTTGTCTTGGGCTACACCTTC.

The chain links TRBV5-6 to TRBJ2-7; D is uncertain. The V end was cut by 0 bases, the J end by 5 bases, with 12 bases between. CDR3 length: 14 amino acids. Per the germline V gene, CDR1 is SGHDT and CDR2 is YYEEEE. The CDR3 is CASSLEAQAHEQYF. The CDR3 nucleotides are TGTGCCAGCAGCTTGGAGGCCCAGGCCCACGAGCAGTACTTC.

The V gene is TRBV11-1, the J gene TRBJ2-1, with 11 bases that match TRBD2. CDR1 and CDR2 (germline): SGHAT, FQDESV (reference sequence). This CDR3 is 16 amino acids long. V gave up 5 bases and J gave up 5 bases; unmatched junction bases: 8. CDR3 nucleotides: TGTGCCAGCAGCAGTCGTAGCGGGAGGGCCAACAATGAGCAGTTCTTC. Amino acid sequence: CASSSRSGRANNEQFF.

The V call is TRBV5-1, the J call TRBJ1-4, with unresolved D. This CDR3 has 14 residues. Germline CDR1 reads SGHRS; CDR2 reads YFSETQ. Trimming cost V 4 bases and J 5 bases, with 12 bases left between them. DNA of the CDR3: TGCGCCAGCAGCCTAGCCGGTGTAAATGAAAAACTGTTTTTT. Translated: CASSLAGVNEKLFF. Full variable domain (outside the CDR3, taken from reference TRBV5-1 and TRBJ1-4): KAGVTQTPRYLIKTRGQQVTLSCSPISGHRSVSWYQQTPGQGLQFLFEYFSETQRNKGNFPGRFSGRQFSNSRSEMNVSTLELGDSALYLCASSLAGVNEKLFFGSGTQLSVL.

The CDR3 region is CASSQDVGGTSYEQYF. DNA of the CDR3: TGCGCCAGCAGCCAAGATGTTGGCGGTACATCCTACGAGCAGTACTTC. V usage is TRBV4-1 and J usage is TRBJ2-7, with no clear D. The germline V gene has CDR1 MGHRA and CDR2 YSYEKL. The V end lost 0 bases, the J end lost 1 base, and 13 bases lay between the germline ends. The CDR3 has 16 residues.

The J gene is TRBJ1-5, the V gene TRBV19, with 8 bases lining up with TRBD1. J gave up 3 bases and V 6 bases, and 7 bases lay outside the gene matches. The CDR3 is 15 residues long. The germline V gene encodes CDR1 LNHDA and CDR2 SQIVND (reference sequence). The CDR3 loop reads CASRLQGGDNQPQHF. The CDR3 DNA follows: TGTGCCAGTAGACTACAGGGGGGAGACAATCAGCCCCAGCATTTT.

This chain joins TRBV29-1 and TRBJ1-2; unclear D gene. This CDR3 spans 12 amino acids. V was clipped by 4 bases and J by 1 base, with 7 bases between them. Germline V CDR1 and CDR2: SQVTM, ANQGSEA. The CDR3 DNA sequence: TGCAGCGTTGTTGAGGGTAACTATGGCTACACCTTC. Translated: CSVVEGNYGYTF.

The chain carries TRBV18 and TRBJ2-2; D uncertain. Germline CDR1 reads KGHSH; CDR2 reads LQKENI. Trimming cost V 2 bases and J 6 bases, with 1 base left between them. This CDR3 has 11 residues. CDR3 sequence: CASSPSGELFF. For the CDR3, the DNA is TGTGCCAGCTCACCATCCGGGGAGCTGTTTTTT. The whole variable domain, remainder taken from reference TRBV18 and TRBJ2-2, is NAGVMQNPRHLVRRRGQEARLRCSPMKGHSHVYWYRQLPEEGLKFMVYLQKENIIDESGMPKERFSAEFPKEGPSILRIQQVVRGDSAAYFCASSPSGELFFGEGSRLTVL.

This clone appeared a single time. The chain recombines TRBV5-1 with TRBJ2-7; no clear D gene. Germline V gene data show CDR1 as SGHRS and CDR2 as YFSETQ. The V and J ends lost 1 base and 6 bases respectively, with 8 bases between them. This CDR3 contains 12 residues. CDR3 DNA: TGCGCCAGCAGCTTGAATCCCCCCGAGCAGTACTTC. It translates to CASSLNPPEQYF.